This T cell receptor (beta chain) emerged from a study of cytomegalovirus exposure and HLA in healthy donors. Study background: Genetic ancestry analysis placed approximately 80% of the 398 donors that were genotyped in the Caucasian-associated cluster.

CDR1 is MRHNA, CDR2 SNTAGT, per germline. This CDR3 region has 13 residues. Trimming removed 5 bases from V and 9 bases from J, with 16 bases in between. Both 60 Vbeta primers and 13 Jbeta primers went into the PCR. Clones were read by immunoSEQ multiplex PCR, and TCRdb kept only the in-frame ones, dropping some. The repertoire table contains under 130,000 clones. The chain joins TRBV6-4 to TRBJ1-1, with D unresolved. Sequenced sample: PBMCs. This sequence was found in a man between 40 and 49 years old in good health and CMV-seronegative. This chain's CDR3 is CASSPQLREKAFF. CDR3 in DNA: TGTGCCAGCAGTCCCCAATTGAGGGAGAAAGCTTTCTTT.